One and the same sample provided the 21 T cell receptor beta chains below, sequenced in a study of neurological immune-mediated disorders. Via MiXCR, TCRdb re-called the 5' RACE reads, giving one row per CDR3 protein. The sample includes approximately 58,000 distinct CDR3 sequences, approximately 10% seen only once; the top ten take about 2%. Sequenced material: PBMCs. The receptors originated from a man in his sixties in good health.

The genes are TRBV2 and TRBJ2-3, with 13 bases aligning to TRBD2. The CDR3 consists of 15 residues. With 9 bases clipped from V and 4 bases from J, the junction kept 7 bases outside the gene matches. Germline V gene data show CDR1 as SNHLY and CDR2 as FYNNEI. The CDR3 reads CARSLAGGPADTQYF. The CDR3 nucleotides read TGTGCCAGGTCACTAGCGGGGGGGCCCGCAGATACGCAGTATTTT.

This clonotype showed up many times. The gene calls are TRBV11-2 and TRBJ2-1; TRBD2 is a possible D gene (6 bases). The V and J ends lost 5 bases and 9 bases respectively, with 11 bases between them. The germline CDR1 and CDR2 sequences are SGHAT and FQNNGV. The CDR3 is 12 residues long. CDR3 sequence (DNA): TGTGCCAGCAGCGAGTTGGGGGGTGAGCAGTTCTTC. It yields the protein CASSELGGEQFF. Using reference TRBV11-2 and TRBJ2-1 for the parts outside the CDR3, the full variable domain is EAGVAQSPRYKIIEKRQSVAFWCNPISGHATLYWYQQILGQGPKLLIQFQNNGVVDDSQLPKDRFSAERLKGVDSTLKIQPAKLEDSAVYLCASSELGGEQFFGPGTRLTVL.

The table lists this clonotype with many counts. The CDR3 loop is CASSQERGNQPQHF. The CDR3 DNA follows: TGTGCCAGCAGCCAAGAAAGGGGGAATCAGCCCCAGCATTTT. The chain carries TRBV3-1 and TRBJ1-5; TRBD1 might be the D (6 bases). CDR1 is LGHDT, CDR2 YNNKEL, per germline (reference sequence). CDR3 size: 14 residues. V dropped 0 bases and J dropped 4 bases, with 7 bases sitting between them.

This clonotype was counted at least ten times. CDR3 in DNA: TGCAGTGCTAGGGCCGAGGGGGAGGGGCCGGGCTACACCTTC. Protein: CSARAEGEGPGYTF. V gene TRBV20-1 combines with J gene TRBJ1-2, with D perhaps TRBD1 (6 bases). V lost 3 bases and J 8 bases, leaving 19 bases between the germline ends. Germline V gene data show CDR1 as DFQATT and CDR2 as SNEGSKA (reference sequence). This CDR3 region has 14 residues.

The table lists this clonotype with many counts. For the CDR3, the DNA is TGTGCCAGCAGCGTAGTTGGAACTAGCGGGGGGGCAGATACGCAGTATTTT. Its translation: CASSVVGTSGGADTQYF. The V call is TRBV9, the J call TRBJ2-3, with 13 nucleotides matching TRBD2. Losses at the gene ends were 0 bases for V and 4 bases for J; bases not matched to a gene: 5. Germline V gives CDR1 SGDLS, CDR2 YYNGEE. CDR3 length equals 17 residues.

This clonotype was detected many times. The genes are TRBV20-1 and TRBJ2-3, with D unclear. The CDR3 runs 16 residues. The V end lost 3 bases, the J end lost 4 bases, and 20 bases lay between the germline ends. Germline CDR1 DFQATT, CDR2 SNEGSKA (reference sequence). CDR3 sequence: CSASGWRQGRPDTQYF. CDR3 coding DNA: TGCAGTGCTAGTGGTTGGCGCCAAGGTCGTCCAGATACGCAGTATTTT.

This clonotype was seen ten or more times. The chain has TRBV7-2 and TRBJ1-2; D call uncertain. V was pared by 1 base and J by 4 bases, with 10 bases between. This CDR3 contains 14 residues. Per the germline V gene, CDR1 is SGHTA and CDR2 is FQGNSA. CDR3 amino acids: CASSLGGDGYGYTF. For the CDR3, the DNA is TGTGCCAGCAGCTTAGGGGGTGATGGCTATGGCTACACCTTC.

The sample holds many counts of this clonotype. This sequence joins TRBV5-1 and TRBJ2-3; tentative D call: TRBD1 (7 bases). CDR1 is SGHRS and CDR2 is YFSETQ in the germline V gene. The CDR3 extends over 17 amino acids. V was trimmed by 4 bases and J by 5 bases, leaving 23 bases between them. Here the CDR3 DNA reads TGCGCCAGCAGCCCTCAACCCAGGGGGGTTGAAGTAGATACGCAGTATTTT. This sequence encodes CASSPQPRGVEVDTQYF.

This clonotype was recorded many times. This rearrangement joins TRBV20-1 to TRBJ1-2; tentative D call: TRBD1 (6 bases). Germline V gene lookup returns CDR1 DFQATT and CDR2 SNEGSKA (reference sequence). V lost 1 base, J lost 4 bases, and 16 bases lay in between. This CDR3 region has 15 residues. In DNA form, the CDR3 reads TGCAGTGCTAGAGGGGCTGAAAGGGGGGCCTATGGCTACACCTTC. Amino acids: CSARGAERGAYGYTF.

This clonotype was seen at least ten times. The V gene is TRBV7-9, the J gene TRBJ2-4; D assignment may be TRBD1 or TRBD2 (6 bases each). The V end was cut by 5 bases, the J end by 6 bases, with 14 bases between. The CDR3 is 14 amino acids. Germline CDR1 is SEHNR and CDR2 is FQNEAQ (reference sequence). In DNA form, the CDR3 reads TGTGCCAGCAGCCCCGGGGGCGCATTAAACATTCAGTACTTC. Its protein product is CASSPGGALNIQYF. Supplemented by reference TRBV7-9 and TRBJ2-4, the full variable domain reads DTGVSQNPRHKITKRGQNVTFRCDPISEHNRLYWYRQTLGQGPEFLTYFQNEAQLEKSRLLSDRFSAERPKGSFSTLEIQRTEQGDSAMYLCASSPGGALNIQYFGAGTRLSVL.

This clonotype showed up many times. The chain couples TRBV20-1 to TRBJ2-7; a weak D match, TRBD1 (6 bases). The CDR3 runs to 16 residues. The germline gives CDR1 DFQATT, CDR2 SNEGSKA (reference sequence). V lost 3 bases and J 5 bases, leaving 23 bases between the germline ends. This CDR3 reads CSARPPGQRMRNEQYF. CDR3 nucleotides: TGCAGTGCTAGGCCCCCGGGACAACGGATGCGTAACGAGCAGTACTTC.

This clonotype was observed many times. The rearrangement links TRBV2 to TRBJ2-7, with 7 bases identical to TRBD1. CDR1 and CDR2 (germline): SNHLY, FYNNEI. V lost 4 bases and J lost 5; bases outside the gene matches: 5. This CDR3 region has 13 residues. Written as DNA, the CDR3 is TGTGCCAGCAGTGCGAGGGGGCCGGACGAGCAGTACTTC. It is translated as CASSARGPDEQYF.

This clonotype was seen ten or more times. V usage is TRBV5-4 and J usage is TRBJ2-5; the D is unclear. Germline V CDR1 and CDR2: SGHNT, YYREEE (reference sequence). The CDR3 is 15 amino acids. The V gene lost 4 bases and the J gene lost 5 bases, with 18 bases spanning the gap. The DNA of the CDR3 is TGTGCCAGCAGCCCCGACACTACGAGACCTGAGACCCAGTACTTC. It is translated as CASSPDTTRPETQYF. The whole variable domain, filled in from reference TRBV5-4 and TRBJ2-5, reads ETGVTQSPTHLIKTRGQQVTLRCSSQSGHNTVSWYQQALGQGPQFIFQYYREEENGRGNFPPRFSGLQFPNYSSELNVNALELDDSALYLCASSPDTTRPETQYFGPGTRLLVL.

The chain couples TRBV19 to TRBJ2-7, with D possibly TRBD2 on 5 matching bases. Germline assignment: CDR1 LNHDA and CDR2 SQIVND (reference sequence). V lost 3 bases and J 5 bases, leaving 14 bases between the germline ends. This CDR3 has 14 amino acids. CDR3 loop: CASSIGLASHEQYF. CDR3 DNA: TGTGCCAGTAGTATTGGTCTAGCTTCGCACGAGCAGTACTTC.

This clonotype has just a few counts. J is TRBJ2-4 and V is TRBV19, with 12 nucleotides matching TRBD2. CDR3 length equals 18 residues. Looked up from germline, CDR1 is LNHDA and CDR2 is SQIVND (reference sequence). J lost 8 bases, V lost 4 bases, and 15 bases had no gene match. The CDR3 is CASSTSSTSGGRRHIQYF. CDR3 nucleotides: TGTGCCAGTAGTACCTCATCGACTAGCGGGGGCCGAAGACACATTCAGTACTTC.

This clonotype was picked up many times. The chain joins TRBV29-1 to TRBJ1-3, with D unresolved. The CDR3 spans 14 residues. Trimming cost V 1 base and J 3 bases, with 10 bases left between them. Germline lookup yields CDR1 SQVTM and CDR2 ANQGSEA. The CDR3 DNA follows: TGCAGCGTTGAAGTCGCCGAAATTGGAAACACCATATATTTT. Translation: CSVEVAEIGNTIYF.

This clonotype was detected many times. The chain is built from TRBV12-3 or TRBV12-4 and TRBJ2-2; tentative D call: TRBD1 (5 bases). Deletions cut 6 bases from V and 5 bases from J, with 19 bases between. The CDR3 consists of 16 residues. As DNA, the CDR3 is TGTGCCAGCAGCCCTTCTAGACAGACGTTAACCGGGGAGCTGTTTTTT. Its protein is CASSPSRQTLTGELFF.

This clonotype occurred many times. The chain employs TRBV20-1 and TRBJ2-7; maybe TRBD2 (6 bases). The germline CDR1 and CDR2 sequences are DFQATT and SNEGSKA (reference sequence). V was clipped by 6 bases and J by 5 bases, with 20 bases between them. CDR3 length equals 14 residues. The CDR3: CSALGVRENDEQYF. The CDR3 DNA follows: TGCAGTGCCCTCGGGGTCCGGGAGAATGACGAGCAGTACTTC.

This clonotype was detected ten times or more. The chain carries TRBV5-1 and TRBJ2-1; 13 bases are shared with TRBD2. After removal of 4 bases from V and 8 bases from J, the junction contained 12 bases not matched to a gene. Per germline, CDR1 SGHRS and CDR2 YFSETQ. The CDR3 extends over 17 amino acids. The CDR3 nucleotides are TGCGCCAGCAGCCCGGGACTAGCGGGGATACAATCCGATGAGCAGTTCTTC. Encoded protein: CASSPGLAGIQSDEQFF.

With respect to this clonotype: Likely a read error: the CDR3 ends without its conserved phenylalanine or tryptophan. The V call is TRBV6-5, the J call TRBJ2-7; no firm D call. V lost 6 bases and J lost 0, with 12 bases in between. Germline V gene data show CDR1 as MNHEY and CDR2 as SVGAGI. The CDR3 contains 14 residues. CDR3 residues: CASRLGPLSYEQYI. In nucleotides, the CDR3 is TGTGCCAGCAGGCTAGGCCCCCTCTCCTACGAGCAGTACATC.

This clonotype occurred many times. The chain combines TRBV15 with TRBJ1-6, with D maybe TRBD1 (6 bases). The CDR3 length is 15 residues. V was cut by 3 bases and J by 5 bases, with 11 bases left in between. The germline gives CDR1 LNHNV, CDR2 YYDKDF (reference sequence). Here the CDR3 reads CATSSGDIHNSPLHF. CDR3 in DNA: TGTGCCACCAGCAGTGGGGACATCCATAATTCACCCCTCCACTTT.